This T cell receptor (beta chain) was identified in a study of cytomegalovirus exposure and HLA in healthy donors. The wider study: Early on, a data release was issued that held 85 million to 95 million unique TCRs from HLA-typed donors.

CDR3 size: 14 residues. Germline V gene data show CDR1 as WSHSY and CDR2 as SAAADI. V trimming: 7 bases; J trimming: 6 bases; junction bases outside the gene matches: 6. This clone was observed at least ten times. The antigen is not known. Study-wide results and limits: A missense DCLRE1C variant was associated with V- and J-gene trimming of TCR beta chains in a later analysis, and an independent cohort replicated the association.

60 Vbeta and 13 Jbeta primers were used in PCR. Only in-frame clones appear in the TCRdb table, and some are missing; sequencing was by immunoSEQ multiplex PCR. The sample has about 140,000 clones; 80% are singletons. The material sequenced was PBMCs. The receptor comes from a man aged 25 to 40 in good health and CMV-seronegative. This chain uses TRBV10-2 with TRBJ2-7; 13 bases match TRBD2. DNA for the CDR3: TGCGCCAGCAAAGGGACTAGCGGGACGGCCGAGCAGTACTTC. Protein product: CASKGTSGTAEQYF.